The TCR beta chain under discussion was sequenced for a study of OX40 agonist ivuxolimab in advanced cancers. Study background: Patients receiving dose escalation had hepatocellular carcinoma, melanoma, renal cell or head and neck cancer. General study findings and limits: The expanded peripheral T cells' antigen specificity was not determined. Circulating CD4+ and CD8+ T cells showed clonal expansion by week 6 at 0.1 to 3.0 mg/kg.

In the case of this clone: What it binds is unknown.

Some clones are missing from TCRdb's copy, which holds only in-frame ones; the method was immunoSEQ multiplex PCR. The table lists some 28,000 clones, approximately 83% of them singletons. The trim removed 2 bases at V and 0 bases at J, leaving 1 base unmatched. There are 15 residues in the CDR3. CDR1 is MNHEY and CDR2 is SMNVEV in the germline V gene (reference sequence). The sample here was CD4+ or CD8+ T cells sorted from blood, taken in a trial of the OX40 agonist ivuxolimab. The chain recombines TRBV27 with TRBJ1-5; 7 bases align to TRBD1. This TCR was sampled from an adult with an advanced solid tumor such as melanoma, head and neck, liver or kidney cancer. This CDR3 reads CASSLGTDSNQPQHF. The CDR3 DNA reads as TGTGCCAGCAGTTTAGGGACAGATAGCAATCAGCCCCAGCATTTT.